This T cell receptor (beta chain) was observed in a study of OX40 agonist ivuxolimab in advanced cancers. Study-level background: Those enrolled were less than 85% male, with a mean age of around 57 years and ages from about 20 to 79.

Produced via immunoSEQ multiplex PCR; TCRdb's table is partial and in-frame only. The sample has around 60,000 clones, 82% seen once. The receptor comes from an adult with an advanced solid tumor such as melanoma, head and neck, liver or kidney cancer. The source was CD4+ or CD8+ T cells sorted from blood, collected in a trial of the OX40 agonist ivuxolimab.

The CDR3 coding sequence is TGTGCCAGCAGCTTAGGGGCTAGCGGGAGTACCAAAAACATTCAGTACTTC. This gives the protein CASSLGASGSTKNIQYF. V gene TRBV7-9 combines with J gene TRBJ2-4; the match to TRBD2 covers 10 bases. This CDR3 region has 17 residues. The germline CDR1 and CDR2 sequences are SEHNR and FQNEAQ (reference sequence). With 1 base clipped from V and 2 bases from J, the junction kept 5 bases outside the gene matches.